This T cell receptor beta chain was observed in a study of shared clonotypes between healthy human individuals. General study points: Compared with clonotypes that all four donors shared, non-shared clonotypes had lower generation probabilities.

The assay was immunoSEQ multiplex PCR, and TCRdb's table has in-frame clones only and misses some. In the table there are hundreds of thousands of clones, 90% to 97% of which are singletons. Trimming cost V 2 bases and J 0 bases; bases outside gene matches: 7. The germline CDR1 and CDR2 sequences are SEHNR and FQNEAQ (reference sequence). The length of the CDR3 is 17 residues. A remark on this clone: Its antigen is not known.

Cells designated naive CD8 were CD45RO-negative and were positively selected for CCR7, with terminally differentiated effector memory CD45RA+ cells excluded. What was sequenced was naive CD8+ T cells sorted from blood. The TCR comes from a woman in her 30s in good health. The J gene is TRBJ2-1, the V gene TRBV7-9; 7 bases are a match to TRBD2. The CDR3 loop reads CASSLPIAGDSYNEQFF. DNA of the CDR3: TGTGCCAGCAGCTTACCGATAGCGGGTGACTCCTACAATGAGCAGTTCTTC.